Each of the 6 T cell receptor beta chains below was sequenced from the same sample in a study of blood T cell repertoires in COVID-19 (dated by TCRdb to the early 2020s). The library was produced with the immunoSEQ multiplex PCR assay. As stored in TCRdb, this immuneACCESS dataset retains in-frame rearrangements with V and J assigned. A fraction of the clones does not appear; measured against another copy, unresolved V genes explain less than half of the discrepancy, and the remainder lacks a known reason. The sample records some 210,000 clones, just under 85% of which are singletons. The top ten clones comprise roughly 8% of the sample. Material: peripheral blood. All receptors derive from a woman aged 45-65 years with active or convalescent COVID-19.

This clone was observed a single time. This chain connects TRBV15 to TRBJ2-5; D may be TRBD2 (5 bases). Germline lookup yields CDR1 LNHNV and CDR2 YYDKDF (reference sequence). The CDR3 consists of 16 residues. The V end was cut by 2 bases, the J end by 4 bases, with 17 bases between. The chain's CDR3 is CATSRPRTGWAETQYF. Written as DNA, the CDR3 is TGTGCCACCAGCAGACCCCGGACGGGATGGGCAGAGACCCAGTACTTC.

The V call is TRBV24-1, the J call TRBJ1-4; no clear D. Germline loops: CDR1 KGHDR, CDR2 SFDVKD. The CDR3 length is 12 residues. The germline V and J ends were trimmed by 2 bases and 10 bases, with 7 bases remaining between them. The DNA of the CDR3 is TGTGCCACCAGTGATTACTTCGGAAAACTGTTTTTT. This translates into CATSDYFGKLFF.

V is TRBV4-2 and J is TRBJ2-1, with 11 bases lining up with TRBD2. This CDR3 comprises 14 residues. CDR1 LGHNA and CDR2 YNFKEQ come from the germline V gene. The trim removed 1 base at V and 8 bases at J, leaving 1 base unmatched. CDR3 amino acids: CASSQGLAGYEQFF. The CDR3 DNA follows: TGTGCCAGCAGCCAAGGACTAGCGGGGTATGAGCAGTTCTTC.

A remark on this clone: The same CDR3 is also encoded by other DNA sequences in this sample. This chain uses TRBV30 with TRBJ1-1; possible D gene TRBD1, 6 bases. This CDR3 has 13 residues. With 3 bases removed from V and 5 bases from J, the gap between germline ends came to 13 bases. Germline CDR1 GTSNPN, CDR2 SVGIG (reference sequence). The chain's CDR3 is CAWSSRGGTEAFF. CDR3 nucleotide sequence: TGTGCCTGGAGCTCTAGGGGGGGGACTGAAGCTTTCTTT.

The chain employs TRBV30 and TRBJ2-3; possibly TRBD2 for D (5 bases). V lost 5 bases and J lost 2, with 14 bases in between. The CDR3 spans 14 residues. Germline CDR1 is GTSNPN and CDR2 is SVGIG (reference sequence). The CDR3 reads CAWRTGPNTDTQYF. As DNA, the CDR3 is TGTGCCTGGCGGACTGGACCCAACACAGATACGCAGTATTTT.

The J gene is TRBJ2-5, the V gene TRBV18, with D possibly being TRBD1 (6 bases). This CDR3 has 13 residues. V dropped 2 bases and J dropped 8 bases, with 12 bases sitting between them. The germline CDR1 and CDR2 sequences are KGHSH and LQKENI. In nucleotides, the CDR3 is TGTGCCAGCTCACCAACTGGGGGCAACACCCAGTACTTC. It is translated as CASSPTGGNTQYF.